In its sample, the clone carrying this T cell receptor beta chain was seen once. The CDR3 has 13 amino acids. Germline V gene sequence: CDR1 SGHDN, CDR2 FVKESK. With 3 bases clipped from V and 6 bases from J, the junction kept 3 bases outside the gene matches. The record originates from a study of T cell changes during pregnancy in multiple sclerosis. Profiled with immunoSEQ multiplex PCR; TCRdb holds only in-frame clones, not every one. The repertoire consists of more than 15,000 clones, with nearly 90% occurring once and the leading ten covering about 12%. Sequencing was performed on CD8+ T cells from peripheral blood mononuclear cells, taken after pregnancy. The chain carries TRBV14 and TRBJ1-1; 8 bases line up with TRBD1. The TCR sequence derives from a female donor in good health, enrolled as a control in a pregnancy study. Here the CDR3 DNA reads TGTGCCAGCAGCCACACAGGGGGATCTGAAGCTTTCTTT. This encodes CASSHTGGSEAFF.